Listed below are T cell receptor beta chains from one sample, sequenced in a study of T-cell memory formation after mild COVID-19. One entry per CDR3 protein results from TCRdb running MiXCR on the 5' RACE reads. The table includes approximately 88,000 distinct CDR3 sequences, roughly 25% detected once. Sequencing was performed on PBMCs or a T cell subset sorted from them (not recorded which). Receptors originate from a man between 18 and 29 years old who had mild COVID-19 (a few samples of this study predate the infection). Cell type and time point are not known. CDR3s include the opening cysteine and the closing phenylalanine or tryptophan. A D gene is named only where the DNA matches it firmly. A clone size is listed for some rows: how often the clone was seen (once, few, many), or a class if it is expanded.

clone size	V gene	J gene	D gene	CDR3 DNA	CDR3 protein
few	TRBV7-9	TRBJ2-3	TRBD2	TGTGCCAGCAGCCCGACTAGCGGGGTGGCGGATACGCAGTATTTT	CASSPTSGVADTQYF
few	TRBV20-1	TRBJ1-2	-	TGCAGTGCGGGGGGGGCAGGAGATGTGAACTATGGCTACACCTTC	CSAGGAGDVNYGYTF
few	TRBV5-1	TRBJ1-4	-	TGCGCCAGCAGCCAAGGGACTCTCGACTCAGCAACTAATGAAAAACTGTTTTTT	CASSQGTLDSATNEKLFF
-	TRBV12-3/TRBV12-4	TRBJ2-7	-	TGTGCCAGCAGTTTAAGAAGGGAAACCTACGAGCAGTACTTC	CASSLRRETYEQYF
-	TRBV4-3	TRBJ1-2	-	TGCGCCAGCAGCCAAGATACGACAGGAGACTATGGCTACACCTTC	CASSQDTTGDYGYTF
few	TRBV6-2/TRBV6-3	TRBJ2-7	TRBD2	TGTGCCAGCAGTTACTCGATAGCCGGGACTAGCGGGCCCTACGAGCAGTACTTC	CASSYSIAGTSGPYEQYF
few	TRBV7-9	TRBJ2-7	-	TGTGCCAGCAGCTCGGGGGCGAACGAGCAGTACTTC	CASSSGANEQYF
-	TRBV7-9	TRBJ1-1	-	TGTGCCGGAGCACAGACTCGCGAAGCTTTCTTT	CAGAQTREAFF
-	TRBV7-9	TRBJ1-1	-	TGTGCCAGCAGCTTCGAGCGGAACACTGAAGCTTTCTTT	CASSFERNTEAFF
-	TRBV20-1	TRBJ1-3	-	TGCAGTGCTAGAGAACGGGGGTCTGGAAACACCATATATTTT	CSARERGSGNTIYF
few	TRBV4-1	TRBJ2-1	TRBD1	TGCGCCAGCAGCCAAGCGACAGGGGGATACAATGAGCAGTTCTTC	CASSQATGGYNEQFF
-	TRBV12-3/TRBV12-4	TRBJ2-2	TRBD2	TGTGCCAGCAGTTTAGAGGGAGGGAGCACCGGGGAGCTGTTTTTT	CASSLEGGSTGELFF
-	TRBV27	TRBJ1-5	-	TGTGCCATATCAACAGGATTCGGGGGTCAGCCCCAGCATTTT	CAISTGFGGQPQHF
few	TRBV6-5	TRBJ2-7	TRBD1	TGTGCCAGCAGGAAGAGGGGGCTATACTACGAGCAGTACTTC	CASRKRGLYYEQYF
-	TRBV7-6	TRBJ2-5	TRBD2	TGTGCCAGCAGACCCAGACTAGCGGGGGGGCCTGAGACCCAGTACTTC	CASRPRLAGGPETQYF